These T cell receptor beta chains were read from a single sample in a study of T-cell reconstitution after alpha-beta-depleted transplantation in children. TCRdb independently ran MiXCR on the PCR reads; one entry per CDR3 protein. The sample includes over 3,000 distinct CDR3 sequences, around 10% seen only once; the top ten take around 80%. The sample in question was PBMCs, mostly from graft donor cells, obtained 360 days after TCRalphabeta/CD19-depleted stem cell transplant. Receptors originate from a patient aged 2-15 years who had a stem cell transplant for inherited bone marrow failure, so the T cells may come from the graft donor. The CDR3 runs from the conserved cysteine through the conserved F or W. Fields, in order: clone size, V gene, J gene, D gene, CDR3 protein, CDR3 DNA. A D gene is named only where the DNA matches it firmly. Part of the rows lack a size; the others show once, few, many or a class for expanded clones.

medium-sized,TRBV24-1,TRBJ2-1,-,CATSAPGGQAPYNEQFF,TGTGCCACCAGTGCCCCCGGCGGGCAGGCCCCCTACAATGAGCAGTTCTTC
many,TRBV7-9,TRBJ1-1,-,CASSRAGGADTEAFF,TGTGCCAGCAGCCGAGCTGGGGGCGCGGACACTGAAGCTTTCTTT
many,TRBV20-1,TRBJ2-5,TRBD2,CSASGGGLYQETQYF,TGCAGTGCCAGTGGGGGGGGACTGTACCAAGAGACCCAGTACTTC
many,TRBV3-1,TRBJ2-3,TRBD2,CASSQWTSGTDTQYF,TGTGCCAGCAGCCAATGGACTAGCGGAACAGATACGCAGTATTTT
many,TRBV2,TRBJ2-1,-,CASSEDLEQFF,TGTGCCAGCAGTGAAGACCTGGAGCAGTTCTTC
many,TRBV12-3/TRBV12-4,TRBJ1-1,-,CASSIGTQNTEAFF,TGTGCCAGCAGTATCGGGACACAGAACACTGAAGCTTTCTTT
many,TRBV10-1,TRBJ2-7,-,CASSRAGSYEQYF,TGCGCCAGCAGTCGGGCTGGCTCCTACGAGCAGTACTTC
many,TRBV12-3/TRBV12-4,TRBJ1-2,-,CASTLDSADYGYTF,TGTGCCAGCACTTTGGACAGCGCCGATTATGGCTACACCTTC
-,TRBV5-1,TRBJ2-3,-,CASSLGSTGGTDTQYF,TGCGCCAGCAGCTTGGGTTCCACGGGGGGCACAGATACGCAGTATTTT
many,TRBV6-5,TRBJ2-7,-,CASSFPDPLRQYF,TGTGCCAGCAGTTTCCCAGACCCCCTGAGGCAGTACTTC
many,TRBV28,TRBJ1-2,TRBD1,CASSPAGGNYGYTF,TGTGCCAGCAGTCCAGCAGGGGGGAACTATGGCTACACCTTC
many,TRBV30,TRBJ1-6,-,CAWSEGGRDSPLHF,TGTGCCTGGAGTGAAGGAGGGCGAGACTCACCCCTCCACTTT
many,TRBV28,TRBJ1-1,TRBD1,CASSFGQGRGNTEAFF,TGTGCCAGCAGTTTCGGACAGGGGAGAGGGAACACTGAAGCTTTCTTT
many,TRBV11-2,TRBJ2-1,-,CASSLDVSRVTYNEQFF,TGTGCCAGCAGCTTAGATGTGTCCAGGGTCACCTACAATGAGCAGTTCTTC
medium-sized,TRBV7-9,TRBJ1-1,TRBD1,CASSPRTGGVTEAFF,TGTGCCAGCAGCCCTCGGACAGGGGGAGTCACTGAAGCTTTCTTT
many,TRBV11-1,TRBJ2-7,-,CASSRNRDLSYEQYF,TGTGCCAGCAGCCGGAACAGGGACCTCTCCTACGAGCAGTACTTC
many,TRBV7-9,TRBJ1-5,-,CASSLASYQPQHF,TGTGCCAGCAGCTTAGCTTCCTATCAGCCCCAGCATTTT
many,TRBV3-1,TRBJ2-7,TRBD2,CASRRYSGSYEQYF,TGTGCCAGCAGGAGATATAGCGGGTCCTACGAGCAGTACTTC
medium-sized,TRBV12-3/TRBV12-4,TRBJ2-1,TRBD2,CASSLGPAGGSDNEQFF,TGTGCCAGCAGTTTAGGTCCAGCGGGAGGGTCAGACAATGAGCAGTTCTTC
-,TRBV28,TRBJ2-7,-,CASTGNYEQYF,TGTGCCAGCACTGGGAACTACGAGCAGTACTTC
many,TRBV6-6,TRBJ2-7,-,CASFKEGDSGYF,TGTGCCAGCTTCAAGGAAGGGGATAGCGGGTACTTC
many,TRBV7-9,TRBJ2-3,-,CASSIARDTQYF,TGTGCCAGCAGCATTGCCCGGGATACGCAGTATTTT
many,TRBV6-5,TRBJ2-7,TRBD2,CAGSTGTSASYEQYF,TGTGCCGGTAGTACCGGGACTAGCGCATCCTACGAGCAGTACTTC
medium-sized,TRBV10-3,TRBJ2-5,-,CAISRMGGLQETQYF,TGTGCCATCAGTAGGATGGGGGGCCTCCAAGAGACCCAGTACTTC
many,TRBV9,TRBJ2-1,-,CASVVEQGIEQFF,TGTGCCAGCGTAGTGGAACAGGGCATTGAGCAGTTCTTC
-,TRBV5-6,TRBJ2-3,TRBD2,CASVLLAGVVDTQYF,TGTGCCAGTGTCCTACTAGCGGGGGTAGTAGATACGCAGTATTTT
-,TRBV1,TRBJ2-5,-,CSWAPGPGGETQYF,TGCAGCTGGGCCCCGGGGCCGGGCGGGGAGACCCAGTACTTC
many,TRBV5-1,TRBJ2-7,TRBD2,CASSISGRHSYEQYF,TGCGCCAGCAGCATTAGCGGGAGGCACTCCTACGAGCAGTACTTC
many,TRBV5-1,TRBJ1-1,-,CASSLDRGWTEAFF,TGCGCCAGCAGCTTGGATCGGGGATGGACTGAAGCTTTCTTT
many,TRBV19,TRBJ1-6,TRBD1,CASSIRTGGASPLHF,TGTGCCAGTAGTATAAGGACAGGGGGCGCTTCACCCCTCCACTTT
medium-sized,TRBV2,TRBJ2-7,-,CASSEPFLGPLYEQYF,TGTGCCAGCAGTGAACCGTTTCTAGGGCCCCTCTACGAGCAGTACTTC
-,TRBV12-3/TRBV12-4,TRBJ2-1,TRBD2,CTIFPSALAGAYNEQFF,TGTACCATCTTCCCATCGGCCCTAGCGGGAGCCTACAATGAGCAGTTCTTC